The 13 T cell receptor beta chains given below trace back to one sample, sequenced in a study of blood T cells in healthy people across ages. With a J-beta primer mix and a sample-barcoded 5' primer, a second PCR ran about 7 to 12 cycles. One entry per CDR3 protein, called by TCRdb with MiXCR from the 5' RACE reads. The sample holds under 2,000,000 distinct CDR3 sequences; around half are singletons and the top ten take approximately 2.1%. Sample: blood. The receptors were gathered from a woman in her thirties or forties in good health.

The chain uses TRBV6-6 and TRBJ1-6, with D unresolved. Germline assignment: CDR1 MNHNY and CDR2 SVGAGI (reference sequence). The CDR3 is 13 amino acids. Trimming cost V 2 bases and J 4 bases, with 3 bases left between them. DNA of the CDR3: TGTGCCAGCAGTTACCCTTATAATTCACCCCTCCACTTT. Its protein product is CASSYPYNSPLHF.

The chain carries TRBV7-2 and TRBJ2-3; possible D gene TRBD2, 5 bases. CDR1 SGHTA and CDR2 FQGNSA come from the germline V gene. The CDR3 is 13 amino acids. Between the trimmed V and J ends, which lost 6 bases and 5 bases, there was a span of 12 bases. The CDR3 DNA follows: TGTGCCAGCAGTAATCAACGGGGAGATACGCAGTATTTT. This translates into CASSNQRGDTQYF.

This clonotype was observed a single time. The chain couples TRBV29-1 to TRBJ1-2; tentatively, D is TRBD1 (6 bases). V was shortened by 3 bases and J by 4 bases, with 15 bases between the two germline ends. Germline V gene data show CDR1 as SQVTM and CDR2 as ANQGSEA. The CDR3 length is 14 residues. CDR3 sequence (DNA): TGCAGCGTTGAGTCCAGGGGAGGTCCCTATGGCTACACCTTC. As protein: CSVESRGGPYGYTF.

This clonotype has just a few counts. The genes are TRBV29-1 and TRBJ2-4; D not resolved. Germline CDR1 and CDR2: SQVTM and ANQGSEA. The CDR3 runs 12 residues. Trimming pared 6 bases from V and 8 bases from J, leaving 14 bases between. DNA for the CDR3: TGCAGCGTGGCTCCGGGTACGGACATTCAGTACTTC. This sequence encodes CSVAPGTDIQYF.

This clonotype was observed a few times. V usage is TRBV4-3 and J usage is TRBJ2-5, with 7 nucleotides matching TRBD1. The CDR3 length is 14 residues. V dropped 1 base and J dropped 5; count of bases not matched to a gene: 4. Germline CDR1 is LGHNA and CDR2 is YSLEER. This CDR3 is CASSQVTGWETQYF. CDR3 coding DNA: TGCGCCAGCAGCCAAGTGACAGGGTGGGAGACCCAGTACTTC.

The rearrangement joins TRBV5-1 to TRBJ1-2; the match to TRBD1 covers 9 bases. With 3 bases clipped from V and 8 bases from J, the junction kept 5 bases outside the gene matches. This CDR3 has 13 residues. CDR1 SGHRS and CDR2 YFSETQ come from the germline V gene. Here the CDR3 DNA reads TGCGCCAGCAGCTGGGACAGGGTTGGAGGCTACACCTTC. Translation gives CASSWDRVGGYTF. The full variable domain, rest sourced from reference TRBV5-1 and TRBJ1-2, is KAGVTQTPRYLIKTRGQQVTLSCSPISGHRSVSWYQQTPGQGLQFLFEYFSETQRNKGNFPGRFSGRQFSNSRSEMNVSTLELGDSALYLCASSWDRVGGYTFGSGTRLTVV.

This clonotype appeared a few times. V is TRBV6-2 or TRBV6-3 and J is TRBJ2-7; D unclear. The germline CDR1 and CDR2 sequences are MNHEY and SVGEGT. The length of the CDR3 is 14 residues. The V end was cut by 0 bases, the J end by 7 bases, with 13 bases between. The CDR3 nucleotides are TGTGCCAGCAGTTACTCGAAAGTTCCAGGAGAGCAGTACTTC. Translation: CASSYSKVPGEQYF.

The chain uses TRBV20-1 and TRBJ1-2; D ambiguous. V gave up 1 base and J gave up 4 bases, with 13 bases separating them. The CDR3 is 14 amino acids. Germline lookup yields CDR1 DFQATT and CDR2 SNEGSKA (reference sequence). CDR3 nucleotide sequence: TGCAGTGCTAGAGCCGGCGAGACTGGCTATGGCTACACCTTC. Amino acids: CSARAGETGYGYTF.

This chain links TRBV4-3 with TRBJ1-1; possibly TRBD1 for D (5 bases). Trimming cost V 4 bases and J 7 bases, with 22 bases left between them. The CDR3 covers 16 residues. Germline loops: CDR1 LGHNA, CDR2 YSLEER. CDR3 loop: CASSPTLAQGDNEAFF. As DNA, the CDR3 is TGCGCCAGCAGCCCCACATTAGCCCAGGGAGATAATGAAGCTTTCTTT.

The gene calls are TRBV10-3 and TRBJ2-3; D gene unclear. V was shortened by 2 bases and J by 3 bases, with 9 bases between the two germline ends. The CDR3 extends over 14 amino acids. Looked up from germline, CDR1 is ENHRY and CDR2 is SYGVKD. Here the CDR3 reads CAISEIDLTDTQYF. CDR3 coding DNA: TGTGCCATCAGTGAGATCGACTTAACAGATACGCAGTATTTT.

This clonotype was counted a few times. The chain uses TRBV6-5 and TRBJ1-6, with a tentative D call TRBD1 (6 bases). Germline V gene sequence: CDR1 MNHEY, CDR2 SVGAGI. The CDR3 has 15 residues. The V end lost 6 bases, the J end lost 7 bases, and 16 bases lay between the germline ends. The CDR3 reads CASREGGAPNSPLHF. CDR3 bases: TGTGCCAGCAGAGAGGGGGGCGCACCCAATTCACCCCTCCACTTT.

The chain recombines TRBV6-2 or TRBV6-3 with TRBJ2-3, with D hard to call. The CDR3 extends over 13 amino acids. V lost 1 base, J lost 4 bases, and 6 bases lay in between. Germline V gives CDR1 MNHEY, CDR2 SVGEGT. CDR3 nucleotides: TGTGCCAGCAGTTACTTAACACCAGATACGCAGTATTTT. Residues: CASSYLTPDTQYF.

In the case of this clonotype: At one end the junction does not follow the germline gene, possibly because of a read error. The rearrangement joins TRBV15 to TRBJ1-6; no firm D call. This CDR3 comprises 16 residues. CDR1 and CDR2 (germline): LNHNV, YYDKDF (reference sequence). CDR3 protein: CATCRDPNSYNSPLHF. DNA for the CDR3: TGTGCCACCTGCAGAGATCCGAACTCCTATAATTCACCCCTCCACTTT.